A selection of T cell receptor beta chains follows, all from one sample in a study of CD8+ T cells in alopecia areata. Generated by immunoSEQ multiplex PCR, the TCRdb table keeps only in-frame clones and is missing some. Counted here are some 170,000 clones, 50% to 75% occurring once; the ten biggest clones make up 16%. Sequences were derived from CD4+ T cells sorted from blood, sampled between weeks 55 and 65, from a patient treated with tofacitinib. All receptors come from a human donor with alopecia areata. The CDR3 runs from the conserved cysteine through the conserved F or W. Each record gives: J gene, V gene, CDR3 protein.

TRBJ1-5 | TRBV11-2 | CASSLVGSGAGQPQHF
TRBJ2-3 | TRBV5-1 | CASSEQTQGGTDTQYF
TRBJ2-1 | TRBV25-1 | CASSLWDEQFF
TRBJ2-1 | TRBV6-5 | CASSYVRNNEQFF
TRBJ2-5 | TRBV5-1 | CASSLGASQETQYF
TRBJ2-1 | TRBV5-1 | CASSIHHEQFF
TRBJ1-2 | TRBV6-1 | CASSPILPNYGYTF
TRBJ2-3 | TRBV6-6 | CASSLVLEGDTQYF
TRBJ1-5 | TRBV5-1 | CASSLDPPGTGNQPQHF
TRBJ2-3 | TRBV7-9 | CASSLGPGLAGTDTQYF
TRBJ2-3 | TRBV6-1 | CASSGLGGTEYTDTQYF
TRBJ2-6 | TRBV5-1 | CASSLVSRESLSSGANVLTF
TRBJ2-2 | TRBV5-6 | CASSLRAAGIGELFF
TRBJ2-5 | TRBV27 | CASSSKTSLSPETQYF
TRBJ2-7 | TRBV27 | CASRGPPKRHEQYF
TRBJ2-7 | TRBV29-1 | CSAGDNYEQYF
TRBJ2-1 | TRBV5-1 | CASRTSEYNEQFF
TRBJ2-3 | TRBV5-1 | CASSLGMGRKTDTQYF
TRBJ2-5 | TRBV5-1 | CASSPGAGETQYF
TRBJ2-2 | TRBV11-2 | CASSPPKSGELFF
TRBJ1-1 | TRBV2 | CASSENRVYTEAFF
TRBJ1-6 | TRBV29-1 | CSVVEGRGNSPLHF
TRBJ2-1 | TRBV11-2 | CASSLGRMSNEQFF
TRBJ2-5 | TRBV9 | CASSPGQGLEKETQYF
TRBJ2-1 | TRBV4-1 | CASSQDIGLSSAEQFF
TRBJ2-2 | TRBV30 | CAWREGPWAGELFF
TRBJ2-1 | TRBV30 | CAWTSGGLYNEQFF
TRBJ1-1 | TRBV19 | CASSIGSGWNTEAFF